This TCR beta chain was recovered during a study of preoperative IRX-2 immunotherapy in early breast cancer. TCRdb's table, derived via immunoSEQ multiplex PCR, lists solely in-frame clones and lacks some. The sample yields 60,000 or so clones, approximately 94% seen once. Indicated treatment: preoperative locoregional IRX-2 cytokine immunotherapy. This phase Ib study tested locoregional IRX-2 cytokine immunotherapy given before surgery. V was clipped by 1 base and J by 4 bases; unmatched bases: 4. The CDR3 is made up of 16 amino acids. Germline loops: CDR1 MDHEN, CDR2 SYDVKM. This specimen was taken from a patient treated with IRX-2 immunotherapy. The sequence derives from a human donor with breast cancer. The chain is built from TRBV28 and TRBJ1-3; the match to TRBD1 covers 10 bases. The DNA for the CDR3 is TGTGCCAGCAGTTTATTGACAGGGGGCTACGGAAACACCATATATTTT. Protein: CASSLLTGGYGNTIYF.